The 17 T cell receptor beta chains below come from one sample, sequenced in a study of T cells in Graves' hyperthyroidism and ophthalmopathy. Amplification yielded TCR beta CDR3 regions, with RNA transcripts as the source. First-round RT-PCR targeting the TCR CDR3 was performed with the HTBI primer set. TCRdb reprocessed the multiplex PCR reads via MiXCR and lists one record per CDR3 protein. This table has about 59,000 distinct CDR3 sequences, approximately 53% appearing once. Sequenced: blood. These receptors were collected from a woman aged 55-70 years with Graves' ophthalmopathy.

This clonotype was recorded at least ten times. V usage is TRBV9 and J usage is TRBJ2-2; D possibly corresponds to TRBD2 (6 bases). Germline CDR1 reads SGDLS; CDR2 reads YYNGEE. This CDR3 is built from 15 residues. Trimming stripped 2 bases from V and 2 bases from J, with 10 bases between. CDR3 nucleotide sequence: TGTGCCAGCAGCGTGGGAGGAACTAACACCGGGGAGCTGTTTTTT. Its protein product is CASSVGGTNTGELFF. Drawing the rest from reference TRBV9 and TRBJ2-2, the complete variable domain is DSGVTQTPKHLITATGQRVTLRCSPRSGDLSVYWYQQSLDQGLQFLIQYYNGEERAKGNILERFSAQQFPDLHSELNLSSLELGDSALYFCASSVGGTNTGELFFGEGSRLTVL.

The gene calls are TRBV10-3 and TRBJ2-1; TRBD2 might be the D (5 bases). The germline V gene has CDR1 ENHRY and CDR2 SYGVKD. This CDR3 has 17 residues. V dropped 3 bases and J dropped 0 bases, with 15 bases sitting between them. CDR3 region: CAISDGGRRSSYNEQFF. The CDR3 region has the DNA TGTGCCATCAGTGACGGCGGCAGGAGGAGCTCCTACAATGAGCAGTTCTTC.

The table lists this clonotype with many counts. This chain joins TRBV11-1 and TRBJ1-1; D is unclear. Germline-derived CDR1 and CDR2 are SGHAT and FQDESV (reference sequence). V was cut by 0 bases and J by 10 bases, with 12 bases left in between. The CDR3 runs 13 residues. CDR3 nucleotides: TGTGCCAGCAGCTTAGCGGCGGCCGGCGGAGCTTTCTTT. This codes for CASSLAAAGGAFF.

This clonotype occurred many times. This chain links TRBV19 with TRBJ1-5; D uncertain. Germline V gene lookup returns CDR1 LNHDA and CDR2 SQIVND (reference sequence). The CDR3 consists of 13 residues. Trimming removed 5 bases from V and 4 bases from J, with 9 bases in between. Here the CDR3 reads CASSFAGNQPQHF. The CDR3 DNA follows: TGTGCCAGTAGTTTCGCTGGAAATCAGCCCCAGCATTTT.

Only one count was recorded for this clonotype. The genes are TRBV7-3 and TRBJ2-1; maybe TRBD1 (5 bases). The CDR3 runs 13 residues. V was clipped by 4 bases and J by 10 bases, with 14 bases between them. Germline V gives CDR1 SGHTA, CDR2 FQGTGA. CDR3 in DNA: TGTGCCAGCAGCTACTCTGGGGCCGGGGAGCAGTTCTTC. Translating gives CASSYSGAGEQFF.

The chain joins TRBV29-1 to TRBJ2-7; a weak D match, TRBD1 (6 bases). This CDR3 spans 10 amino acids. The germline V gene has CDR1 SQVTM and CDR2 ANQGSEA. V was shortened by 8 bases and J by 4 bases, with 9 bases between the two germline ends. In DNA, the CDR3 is TGCAGCTATGACAGGTACGAGCAGTACTTC. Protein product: CSYDRYEQYF.

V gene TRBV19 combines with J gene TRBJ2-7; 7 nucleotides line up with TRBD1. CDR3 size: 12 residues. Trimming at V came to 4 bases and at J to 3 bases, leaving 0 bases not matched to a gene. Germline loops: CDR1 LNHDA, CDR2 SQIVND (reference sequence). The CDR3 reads CASSNRGYEQYF. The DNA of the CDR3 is TGTGCCAGTAGTAACAGGGGCTACGAGCAGTACTTC.

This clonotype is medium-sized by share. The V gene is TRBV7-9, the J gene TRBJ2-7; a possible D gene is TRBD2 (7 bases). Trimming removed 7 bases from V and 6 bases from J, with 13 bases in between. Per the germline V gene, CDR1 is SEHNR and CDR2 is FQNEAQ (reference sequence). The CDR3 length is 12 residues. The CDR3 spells CASTWGGREQYF. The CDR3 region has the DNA TGTGCCAGCACCTGGGGGGGGCGCGAGCAGTACTTC.

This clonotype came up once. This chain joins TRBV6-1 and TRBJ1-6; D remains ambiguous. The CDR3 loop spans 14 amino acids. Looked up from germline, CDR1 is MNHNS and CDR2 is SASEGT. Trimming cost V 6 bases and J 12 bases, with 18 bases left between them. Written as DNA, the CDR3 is TGTGCCAGCAGGTTTAGCTCCTATGATTTACCCCTCCACTTT. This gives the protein CASRFSSYDLPLHF.

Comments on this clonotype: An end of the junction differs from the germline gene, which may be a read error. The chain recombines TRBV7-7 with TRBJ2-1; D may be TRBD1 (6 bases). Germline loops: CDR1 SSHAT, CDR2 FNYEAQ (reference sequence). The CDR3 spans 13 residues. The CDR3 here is CASSVQGHNEQFF. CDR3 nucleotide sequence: TGCGCCAGCAGCGTTCAGGGGCACAATGAGCAGTTCTTC.

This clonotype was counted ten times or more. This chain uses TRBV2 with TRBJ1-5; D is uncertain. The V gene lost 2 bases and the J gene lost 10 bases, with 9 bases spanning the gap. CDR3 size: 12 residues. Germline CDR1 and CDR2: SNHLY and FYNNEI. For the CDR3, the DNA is TGTGCCAGCAGTGAAACCCCTTCCCCCCAGCATTTT. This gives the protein CASSETPSPQHF.

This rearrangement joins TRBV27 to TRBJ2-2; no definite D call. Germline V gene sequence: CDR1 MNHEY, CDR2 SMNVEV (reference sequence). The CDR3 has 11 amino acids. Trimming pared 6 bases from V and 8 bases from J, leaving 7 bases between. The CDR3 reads CASRSPGELFF. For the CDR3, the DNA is TGTGCCAGCAGGTCACCAGGGGAGCTGTTTTTT.

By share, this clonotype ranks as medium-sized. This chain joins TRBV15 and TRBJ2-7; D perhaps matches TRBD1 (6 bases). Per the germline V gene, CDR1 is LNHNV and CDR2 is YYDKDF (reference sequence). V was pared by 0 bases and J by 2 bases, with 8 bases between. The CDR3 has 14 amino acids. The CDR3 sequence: CATSRDQGPYEQYF. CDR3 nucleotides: TGTGCCACCAGCAGAGATCAGGGGCCCTACGAGCAGTACTTC.

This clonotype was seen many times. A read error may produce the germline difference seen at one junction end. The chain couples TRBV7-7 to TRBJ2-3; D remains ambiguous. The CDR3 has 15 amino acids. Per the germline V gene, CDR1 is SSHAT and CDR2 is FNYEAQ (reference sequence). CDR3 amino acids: CASSLVGNAGDTQYF. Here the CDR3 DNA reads TGTGCTAGCAGCTTAGTTGGGAACGCCGGAGATACGCAGTATTTT.

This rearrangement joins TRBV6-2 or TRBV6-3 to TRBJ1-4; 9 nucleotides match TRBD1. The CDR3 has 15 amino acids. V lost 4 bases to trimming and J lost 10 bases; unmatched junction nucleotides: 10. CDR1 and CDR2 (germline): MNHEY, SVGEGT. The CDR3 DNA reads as TGTGCCAGCAGTTCGAATGGGGACAGGGCGGCAAAACTGTTTTTT. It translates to CASSSNGDRAAKLFF.

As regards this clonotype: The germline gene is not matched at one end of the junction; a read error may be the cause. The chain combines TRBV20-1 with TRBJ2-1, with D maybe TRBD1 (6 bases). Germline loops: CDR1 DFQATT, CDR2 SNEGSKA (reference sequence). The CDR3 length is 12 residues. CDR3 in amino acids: CSARQGTNQQFF. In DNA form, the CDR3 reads TGCAGTGCTAGACAGGGGACCAATCAGCAGTTCTTC.

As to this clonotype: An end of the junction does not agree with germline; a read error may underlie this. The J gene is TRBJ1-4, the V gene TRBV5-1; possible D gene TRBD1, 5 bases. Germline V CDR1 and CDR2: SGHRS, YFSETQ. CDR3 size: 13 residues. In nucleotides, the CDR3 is TGCGCCAGCAGTTTGGACACAAATGAAATACTGTTTTTT. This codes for CASSLDTNEILFF. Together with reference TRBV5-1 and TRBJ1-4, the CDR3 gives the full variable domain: KAGVTQTPRYLIKTRGQQVTLSCSPISGHRSVSWYQQTPGQGLQFLFEYFSETQRNKGNFPGRFSGRQFSNSRSEMNVSTLELGDSALYLCASSLDTNEILFFGSGTQLSVL.